Each of the 5 T cell receptor beta chains below was sequenced from the same sample in a study of T cell responses to AZD1222 COVID-19 vaccine. Sequencing was performed with immunoSEQ multiplex PCR; in TCRdb, only in-frame clones are kept and a portion is missing. The data contain around 160,000 clones, 90% to 95% of them seen just once; the ten biggest clones take up roughly 5.6%. The sequencing used peripheral blood, collected on day 0 of AZD1222 vaccination. These receptors were taken from an adult in good health.

The chain links TRBV6-5 to TRBJ2-3; D gene unclear. V lost 5 bases, J lost 2 bases, and 14 bases lay in between. The CDR3 runs to 15 residues. Germline V gives CDR1 MNHEY, CDR2 SVGAGI. The CDR3 region has the DNA TGTGCCAGCAGTCAACTTAGCCACCCCACAGATACGCAGTATTTT. Translation gives CASSQLSHPTDTQYF.

The chain couples TRBV3-1 (or the pseudogene TRBV3-2) to TRBJ2-7; D uncertain. V was cut by 0 bases and J by 2 bases, with 8 bases left in between. In germline, CDR1 is LGHDT, CDR2 YNNKEL (reference sequence). This CDR3 comprises 14 residues. This CDR3 is CASSQDRLTYEQYF. CDR3 DNA sequence: TGTGCCAGCAGCCAAGATAGATTAACCTACGAGCAGTACTTC.

The chain recombines TRBV6-2 or TRBV6-3 with TRBJ1-1; D may be TRBD1 (6 bases). The CDR3 consists of 14 residues. V was shortened by 4 bases and J by 5 bases, with 14 bases between the two germline ends. Germline CDR1 MNHEY, CDR2 SVGEGT. CDR3 region: CASSSQGGRTEAFF. CDR3 DNA: TGTGCCAGCAGTTCTCAAGGGGGAAGAACTGAAGCTTTCTTT.

The J gene is TRBJ2-3, the V gene TRBV3-1 (or the pseudogene TRBV3-2); the match to TRBD2 covers 8 bases. The germline CDR1 and CDR2 sequences are LGHDT and YNNKEL (reference sequence). This CDR3 comprises 18 residues. J was trimmed by 0 bases and V by 1 base; bases with no gene match: 9. The CDR3 is CASSQGATSGLSTDTQYF. The CDR3 DNA reads as TGTGCCAGCAGCCAAGGCGCTACTAGCGGCCTGAGCACAGATACGCAGTATTTT.

This clone was seen a few times. The chain is built from TRBV29-1 and TRBJ2-5; D may be TRBD2 (6 bases). The CDR3 is 16 residues long. Germline CDR1 is SQVTM and CDR2 is ANQGSEA. V shed 2 bases and J shed 4 bases, with 20 bases lying between them. The chain's CDR3 is CSVENPLLGSGETQYF. DNA for the CDR3: TGCAGCGTTGAAAACCCCCTTCTTGGTAGCGGAGAGACCCAGTACTTC.